One sample yielded the 26 T cell receptor beta chains listed below, sequenced in a study of identical twins. TCRdb itself ran the 5' RACE reads through MiXCR, one entry per CDR3 protein. Of hundreds of thousands of distinct CDR3 sequences listed, 15% to 20% are singletons. The same sample was also used in a study of T cells expressing NK-cell markers.

What was sequenced was PBMCs. These receptors came from a woman aged 18-30 years in good health.

This clonotype was found a few times. This chain links TRBV5-6 with TRBJ2-1; D is ambiguous. This CDR3 is built from 12 residues. V was clipped by 2 bases and J by 5 bases, with 5 bases between them. Germline values: CDR1 SGHDT, CDR2 YYEEEE. In nucleotides, the CDR3 is TGTGCCAGCAGCTTTTCGGACAATGAGCAGTTCTTC. This gives the protein CASSFSDNEQFF.

The chain employs TRBV3-1 and TRBJ2-2; D is possibly TRBD2 (5 bases). This CDR3 region has 15 residues. Trimming pared 4 bases from V and 5 bases from J, leaving 14 bases between. Germline lookup yields CDR1 LGHDT and CDR2 YNNKEL (reference sequence). As DNA, the CDR3 is TGTGCCAGCAGCCGTTCGGACTTTCTTACCGGGGAGCTGTTTTTT. Residues: CASSRSDFLTGELFF.

The chain joins TRBV5-6 to TRBJ2-3; D possibly corresponds to TRBD2 (6 bases). Trimming took off 4 bases at V and 3 bases at J, with 18 bases between the two ends. The CDR3 is made up of 16 amino acids. The germline gives CDR1 SGHDT, CDR2 YYEEEE. In nucleotides, the CDR3 is TGTGCCAGCAGCACGGGGGTAGATGATTTAACAGATACGCAGTATTTT. Translated: CASSTGVDDLTDTQYF.

This clonotype has a count of ten or more. One end of the junction is discordant with germline, which a read error may explain. The chain couples TRBV20-1 to TRBJ1-3; 8 nucleotides line up with TRBD1. The CDR3 spans 15 residues. In germline, CDR1 is DFQATT, CDR2 SNEGSKA (reference sequence). The CDR3 nucleotides read TGCGGTGCTAGGCCCCAGGGGGCGACTGGAAACACCATATATTTT. Its translation is CGARPQGATGNTIYF.

The rearrangement uses TRBV5-1 and TRBJ1-1; 8 bases agree with TRBD1. CDR1 and CDR2 from the germline V gene are SGHRS and YFSETQ. After removal of 1 base from V and 0 bases from J, the junction contained 5 bases not matched to a gene. There are 16 residues in the CDR3. CDR3 sequence reads: CASSLPGTGMNTEAFF. As DNA, the CDR3 is TGCGCCAGCAGCTTGCCCGGGACAGGCATGAACACTGAAGCTTTCTTT.

This clonotype was observed a handful of times. This chain links TRBV7-4 with TRBJ2-5, with 7 bases that match TRBD2. Germline V gene data show CDR1 as SGHVT and CDR2 as SQSDAQ. CDR3 length: 18 amino acids. Losses at the gene ends were 8 bases for V and 0 bases for J; bases not matched to a gene: 18. Here the CDR3 reads CASRYPDILASYQETQYF. The CDR3 DNA reads as TGTGCCAGCCGATACCCTGACATACTAGCGTCGTACCAAGAGACCCAGTACTTC.

The chain is built from TRBV6-1 and TRBJ2-1; TRBD2 agrees at 7 bases. J lost 6 bases, V lost 6 bases, and 5 bases had no gene match. CDR1 MNHNS and CDR2 SASEGT come from the germline V gene. The CDR3 length is 13 residues. The CDR3 loop is CASRGEGRNEQFF. In DNA form, the CDR3 reads TGTGCCAGCAGGGGGGAGGGCCGCAATGAGCAGTTCTTC.

This clonotype occurred a few times. The rearrangement links TRBV7-2 to TRBJ1-2; the D is unclear. The CDR3 loop spans 11 amino acids. CDR1 is SGHTA and CDR2 is FQGNSA in the germline V gene. V lost 5 bases and J 7 bases, leaving 8 bases between the germline ends. The CDR3 sequence is CASSREGGYTF. CDR3 coding DNA: TGTGCCAGCAGCCGAGAGGGTGGCTACACCTTC.

The rearrangement links TRBV6-5 to TRBJ1-2; D unresolved. Germline V gene sequence: CDR1 MNHEY, CDR2 SVGAGI. The CDR3 is made up of 12 amino acids. The V gene lost 2 bases and the J gene lost 8 bases, with 9 bases spanning the gap. The DNA of the CDR3 is TGTGCCAGCAGTTACCCCTTAGGCGGCTACACCTTC. Translated: CASSYPLGGYTF.

The chain carries TRBV20-1 and TRBJ2-7, with 10 bases matching TRBD2. The CDR3 is 16 residues long. J lost 0 bases, V lost 5 bases, and 10 bases had no gene match. Germline loops: CDR1 DFQATT, CDR2 SNEGSKA (reference sequence). CDR3 in amino acids: CSASLAGGESSYEQYF. The CDR3, as DNA: TGCAGTGCTTCGTTAGCGGGGGGCGAAAGCTCCTACGAGCAGTACTTC.

This clonotype has a handful of counts. The rearrangement links TRBV5-1 to TRBJ2-1; D could derive from TRBD1 or TRBD2 (5 bases each). The CDR3 loop spans 17 amino acids. Germline V gene sequence: CDR1 SGHRS, CDR2 YFSETQ. With 3 bases removed from V and 5 bases from J, the gap between germline ends came to 21 bases. CDR3 sequence reads: CASSYRIGTFWNNEQFF. CDR3 DNA sequence: TGCGCCAGCAGCTATCGAATCGGGACCTTCTGGAACAATGAGCAGTTCTTC.

The rearrangement uses TRBV29-1 and TRBJ1-1, with 7 bases lining up with TRBD1. Trimming took 7 bases from V and 8 from J; bases not matched to a gene: 4. The CDR3 is 10 residues long. Germline V gives CDR1 SQVTM, CDR2 ANQGSEA. In DNA, the CDR3 is TGCAGCGCGGGGGACAGCGAAGCTTTCTTT. As protein: CSAGDSEAFF.

The chain uses TRBV27 and TRBJ2-1; no definite D call. Germline V CDR1 and CDR2: MNHEY, SMNVEV (reference sequence). The ends were cut back, 2 bases at V and 4 bases at J, with 6 bases in the middle. The length of the CDR3 is 13 residues. CDR3 loop: CASSLNPYNEQFF. The DNA of the CDR3 is TGTGCCAGCAGTTTAAATCCGTACAATGAGCAGTTCTTC.

Worth noting for this clonotype: The junction departs from germline at one end; a sequencing error may be responsible. The CDR3 protein is CASSRRGKDTQYF. CDR3 sequence (DNA): TGTGCTAGCAGCCGTAGAGGGAAAGATACGCAGTATTTT. J is TRBJ2-3 and V is TRBV7-7, with D perhaps TRBD2 (5 bases). CDR1 SSHAT and CDR2 FNYEAQ come from the germline V gene (reference sequence). The CDR3 runs to 13 residues. Combining the CDR3 with reference TRBV7-7 and TRBJ2-3 gives the whole variable domain GAGVSQSPRYKVTKRGQDVTLRCDPISSHATLYWYQQALGQGPEFLTYFNYEAQPDKSGLPSDRFSAERPEGSISTLTIQRTEQRDSAMYRCASSRRGKDTQYFGPGTRLTVL.

The chain has TRBV7-3 and TRBJ2-1; 10 positions agree with TRBD2. V lost 1 base, J lost 9 bases, and 6 bases stayed unmatched. Germline CDR1 and CDR2: SGHTA and FQGTGA. The CDR3 loop spans 15 amino acids. The CDR3 sequence is CASSLRSGGAGEQFF. The CDR3 DNA reads TGTGCCAGCAGCTTAAGAAGCGGGGGGGCCGGTGAGCAGTTCTTC. Together with reference TRBV7-3 and TRBJ2-1, the CDR3 gives the full variable domain: GAGVSQTPSNKVTEKGKYVELRCDPISGHTALYWYRQSLGQGPEFLIYFQGTGAADDSGLPNDRFFAVRPEGSVSTLKIQRTERGDSAVYLCASSLRSGGAGEQFFGPGTRLTVL.

V is TRBV10-3 and J is TRBJ2-2; no reliable D call. CDR1 and CDR2 (germline): ENHRY, SYGVKD. V lost 11 bases and J 1 base, leaving 11 bases between the germline ends. This CDR3 has 13 residues. CDR3 sequence: CAAGSLNTGELFF. CDR3 DNA sequence: TGTGCCGCAGGAAGTTTGAACACCGGGGAGCTGTTTTTT.

In this sample, this clonotype turned up many times. The genes are TRBV12-3 or TRBV12-4 and TRBJ1-6; TRBD1 might be the D (6 bases). This CDR3 spans 14 amino acids. The V and J ends lost 6 bases and 12 bases respectively, with 18 bases between them. CDR3 bases: TGTGCCAGCAGCGGACAGATAGGGGGTAAACCCCTCCACTTT. Residues: CASSGQIGGKPLHF.

The chain carries TRBV29-1 and TRBJ2-7; D perhaps matches TRBD1 (7 bases). The germline V gene has CDR1 SQVTM and CDR2 ANQGSEA. The CDR3 consists of 16 residues. V was clipped by 0 bases and J by 1 base, with 16 bases between them. The CDR3 region has the DNA TGCAGCGTTGAAGATGGGGGGACAGTCAATTCCTACGAGCAGTACTTC. Translating gives CSVEDGGTVNSYEQYF.

The CDR3 loop is CASSSRTPERQFF. The DNA of the CDR3 is TGTGCCAGCAGTTCTCGGACCCCCGAGAGGCAGTTCTTC. The rearrangement joins TRBV12-3 or TRBV12-4 to TRBJ2-1; unclear D gene. The V gene lost 4 bases and the J gene lost 12 bases, with 16 bases spanning the gap. The CDR3 runs to 13 residues.

This clonotype was observed a few times. The chain joins TRBV9 to TRBJ1-1; TRBD1 aligns across 7 bases. With 0 bases clipped from V and 9 bases from J, the junction kept 5 bases outside the gene matches. The CDR3 has 13 amino acids. Germline V gives CDR1 SGDLS, CDR2 YYNGEE. CDR3 bases: TGTGCCAGCAGCGTAGGAGGGGGCGAGAAAGCTTTCTTT. Protein product: CASSVGGGEKAFF. Together with reference TRBV9 and TRBJ1-1, the CDR3 gives the full variable domain: DSGVTQTPKHLITATGQRVTLRCSPRSGDLSVYWYQQSLDQGLQFLIQYYNGEERAKGNILERFSAQQFPDLHSELNLSSLELGDSALYFCASSVGGGEKAFFGQGTRLTVV.

This clonotype was counted only a few times. A much larger clone lies a single base off, so this may be a read error. The chain joins TRBV5-1 to TRBJ2-1; D possibly corresponds to TRBD1 (5 bases). V lost 0 bases, J lost 3 bases, and 7 bases lay in between. CDR1 is SGHRS and CDR2 is YFSETQ in the germline V gene. CDR3 length: 14 residues. The CDR3 DNA reads TGCGCCAGCAGCTTGGCGCAGGGCTACAATGAGCAGTTCTTC. Encoded protein: CASSLAQGYNEQFF.

In its sample, this clonotype was seen a few times. This CDR3 is CASSLGTGGELFF. Written as DNA, the CDR3 is TGCGCCAGCAGCTTGGGAACGGGCGGGGAGCTGTTTTTT. The chain is built from TRBV5-1 and TRBJ2-2; the D is unclear. The germline V and J ends were trimmed by 0 bases and 7 bases, with 7 bases remaining between them. The CDR3 is made up of 13 amino acids. The germline gives CDR1 SGHRS, CDR2 YFSETQ.

This clonotype was found a few times. The chain couples TRBV5-6 to TRBJ2-7; maybe TRBD2 (5 bases). Germline lookup yields CDR1 SGHDT and CDR2 YYEEEE. The CDR3 contains 11 residues. Trimming took off 2 bases at V and 8 bases at J, with 8 bases between the two ends. The CDR3 sequence is CASSFGGQQYF. CDR3 in DNA: TGTGCCAGCAGCTTCGGAGGACAGCAGTACTTC.

This clonotype was found a few times. The genes are TRBV6-5 and TRBJ2-3; D not certain. This CDR3 has 16 residues. Germline V lookup: CDR1 MNHEY, CDR2 SVGAGI. The V end was cut by 3 bases, the J end by 2 bases, with 15 bases between. In DNA, the CDR3 is TGTGCCAGCAGTTATAGAAGATTCAGCCTCACAGATACGCAGTATTTT. Translated: CASSYRRFSLTDTQYF.

The gene calls are TRBV12-3 or TRBV12-4 and TRBJ2-3, with a tentative D call TRBD2 (5 bases). The CDR3 runs 15 residues. V was shortened by 6 bases and J by 0 bases, with 13 bases between the two germline ends. CDR3 sequence reads: CASSSRTSSTDTQYF. In DNA, the CDR3 is TGTGCCAGCAGCAGCAGGACTTCTAGCACAGATACGCAGTATTTT.

This clonotype was recorded at least ten times. The rearrangement uses TRBV12-3 or TRBV12-4 and TRBJ2-7; a possible D gene is TRBD1 (6 bases). This CDR3 region has 13 residues. V lost 5 bases to trimming and J lost 3 bases, with 11 bases between them. Written as DNA, the CDR3 is TGTGCCAGCAGTCCGGGGACATACTACGAGCAGTACTTC. Encoded protein: CASSPGTYYEQYF.